The next 6 T cell receptor beta chains were all read from a single sample in a study of cytomegalovirus exposure and HLA in healthy donors. The PCR contained 60 Vbeta and 13 Jbeta primers. Measured with immunoSEQ multiplex PCR; TCRdb has only the in-frame clones, and not every one. The profile shows about 130,000 clones, nearly 80% of them singletons. Sequences were obtained from PBMCs. All receptors derive from a male donor in good health and CMV-seronegative.

This clone was recorded a few times. The gene calls are TRBV6-4 and TRBJ2-1; a weak D match, TRBD2 (5 bases). Germline V lookup: CDR1 MRHNA, CDR2 SNTAGT. The CDR3 sequence is 15 residues long. The V gene lost 0 bases and the J gene lost 4 bases, with 10 bases spanning the gap. Here the CDR3 reads CASSDSLGDYNEQFF. The CDR3 DNA sequence: TGTGCCAGCAGTGACTCGCTCGGGGATTACAATGAGCAGTTCTTC.

The chain employs TRBV18 and TRBJ2-2, with D possibly being TRBD2 (6 bases). The germline V and J ends were trimmed by 5 bases and 5 bases, with 9 bases remaining between them. Germline CDR1 and CDR2: KGHSH and LQKENI. This CDR3 contains 13 residues. CDR3 coding DNA: TGTGCCAGCTCATCACTAGCAACCGGGGAGCTGTTTTTT. The encoded protein is CASSSLATGELFF.

This sequence joins TRBV6-5 and TRBJ2-3; TRBD2 aligns across 7 bases. The CDR3 is 16 residues long. Looked up from germline, CDR1 is MNHEY and CDR2 is SVGAGI. The V gene end was trimmed by 2 bases and the J gene end by 4 bases; junction bases not matched to a gene: 9. DNA for the CDR3: TGTGCCAGCAGTTACCCCTCTGGAGCGGGGCCAGATACGCAGTATTTT. Its protein is CASSYPSGAGPDTQYF.

The chain uses TRBV19 and TRBJ2-2; 7 bases line up with TRBD2. Germline V gene lookup returns CDR1 LNHDA and CDR2 SQIVND (reference sequence). This CDR3 spans 15 amino acids. The V and J ends lost 4 bases and 3 bases, in that order; junction bases with no gene match: 5. CDR3 bases: TGTGCCAGTAGTAACCAGCGGGGTTACACCGGGGAGCTGTTTTTT. This gives the protein CASSNQRGYTGELFF. The full variable domain, in which reference TRBV19 and TRBJ2-2 provide the parts outside the CDR3, is DGGITQSPKYLFRKEGQNVTLSCEQNLNHDAMYWYRQDPGQGLRLIYYSQIVNDFQKGDIAEGYSVSREKKESFPLTVTSAQKNPTAFYLCASSNQRGYTGELFFGEGSRLTVL.

The rearrangement uses TRBV11-3 and TRBJ2-7, with D perhaps matching TRBD1 (6 bases). In germline, CDR1 is SGHNT, CDR2 YENEEA. The V and J ends lost 3 bases and 6 bases respectively, with 15 bases between them. The CDR3 totals 14 residues. CDR3 coding DNA: TGTGCCAGCAGCTTCGGACAGAGTTCAAGCGAGCAGTACTTC. It encodes CASSFGQSSSEQYF.

The chain joins TRBV7-9 to TRBJ2-6; perhaps TRBD1 as D (6 bases). CDR3 length: 16 residues. Trimming left V 2 bases short and J 6 bases short, with 14 bases between. CDR1 and CDR2 from the germline V gene are SEHNR and FQNEAQ (reference sequence). The CDR3 is CASSLKRQVTANVLTF. CDR3 coding DNA: TGTGCCAGCAGCTTAAAGAGACAGGTAACGGCCAACGTCCTGACTTTC.